The source of this T cell receptor beta chain is a study of identical twins. This clonotype was detected ten times or more. Its antigen is undetermined. Study-wide results and limits: Beta out-of-frame twin sharing showed a weaker excess. Monozygotic twin pairs showed more out-of-frame TCR alpha sharing than models estimated. The more abundant beta clonotypes in cord blood had fewer insertions, and memory repertoires did not show this.

MiXCR was run by TCRdb on the 5' RACE reads, yielding one entry per CDR3 protein. Among 300,000 to 400,000 distinct CDR3 sequences listed, over 9% were seen once. Germline CDR1 SGHAT, CDR2 FQDESV (reference sequence). The CDR3 is made up of 16 amino acids. J lost 4 bases, V lost 7 bases, and 11 bases had no gene match. The same specimen was also included in a second study, on yellow fever vaccine responses in identical twins.

This rearrangement joins TRBV11-1 to TRBJ2-1, with 9 bases lining up with TRBD1. The receptor comes from a woman in her late teens or twenties in good health. Source material: CD8+ T cells sorted from blood. CDR3 sequence: CASTTWGDREYNEQFF. The DNA for the CDR3 is TGTGCCAGCACCACTTGGGGGGACAGGGAGTACAATGAGCAGTTCTTC. Looking up the rest from reference TRBV11-1 and TRBJ2-1 gives the full variable domain: EAEVAQSPRYKITEKSQAVAFWCDPISGHATLYWYRQILGQGPELLVQFQDESVVDDSQLPKDRFSAERLKGVDSTLKIQPAELGDSAMYLCASTTWGDREYNEQFFGPGTRLTVL.